This T cell receptor (beta chain) was captured in a study of memory CD4+ T cells and cytomegalovirus serostatus. Single viable CD3+CD4+CD8-CD45RO+ cells were sorted as the memory CD4+ T cells. Libraries were prepared by immunoSEQ multiplex PCR; TCRdb keeps only in-frame clonotypes and omits some of them. The repertoire includes about 50,000 clones, about 73% of them detected once, and roughly 0.71% sits in the top ten. With V trimmed by 0 bases and J by 1 base, 6 bases remained unmatched. CDR3 length equals 16 residues. Germline V gives CDR1 MNHNY, CDR2 SVGAGI (reference sequence). The specimen was memory CD4+ T cells from blood. The chain is built from TRBV6-6 and TRBJ2-7; TRBD2 aligns across 7 bases. This clonotype was obtained from an adult in good health and CMV-seronegative. The CDR3 loop is CASSYSGGIGSYEQYF. CDR3 DNA sequence: TGTGCCAGCAGTTACTCGGGGGGGATTGGGTCCTACGAGCAGTACTTC.